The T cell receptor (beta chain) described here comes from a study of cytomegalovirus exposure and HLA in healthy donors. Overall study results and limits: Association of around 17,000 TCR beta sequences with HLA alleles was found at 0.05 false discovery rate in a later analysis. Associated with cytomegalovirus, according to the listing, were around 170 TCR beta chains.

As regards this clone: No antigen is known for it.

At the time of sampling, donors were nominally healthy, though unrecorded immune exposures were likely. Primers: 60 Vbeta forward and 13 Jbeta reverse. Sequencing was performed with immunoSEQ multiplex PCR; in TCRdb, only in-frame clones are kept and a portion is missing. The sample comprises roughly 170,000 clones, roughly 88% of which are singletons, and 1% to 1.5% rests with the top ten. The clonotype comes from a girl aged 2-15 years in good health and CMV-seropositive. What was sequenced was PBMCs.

Here the CDR3 DNA reads TGCGCCAGCGAGGAGGGGCTAGCGGTGAGCACAGATACGCAGTATTTT. Protein: CASEEGLAVSTDTQYF. The V call is TRBV5-1, the J call TRBJ2-3, with 7 bases lining up with TRBD2. This CDR3 contains 16 residues. J gave up 0 bases and V 7 bases, and 11 bases lay outside the gene matches. Germline V gene data show CDR1 as SGHRS and CDR2 as YFSETQ.